This entry concerns a single T cell receptor (beta chain). The data were produced by immunoSEQ multiplex PCR, yet TCRdb's version contains in-frame clones alone and is incomplete. Here the sample spans 300,000 to 400,000 clones, about 87% being singletons. CDR3 length equals 15 residues. Germline V lookup: CDR1 SGHRS, CDR2 YFSETQ. V lost 2 bases and J 4 bases, leaving 10 bases between the germline ends. The data originate from a study of Ad26.COV2.S vaccination and SARS-CoV-2 variants. Treatment here: some 19 received Ad26.COV2.S at low or high dose, single or two shots; several received placebo; per-sample allocation not given. Sampling was done on day 63 after the first vaccine or placebo injection.

The sequence derives from a person between 18 and 65 years old who received the Ad26.COV2.S COVID-19 vaccine or a placebo. The chain carries TRBV5-1 and TRBJ2-6; D is undetermined. This specimen was peripheral blood, taken in a trial of Ad26.COV2.S vaccine versus placebo. This CDR3 reads CASSFPDAGANVLTF. CDR3 nucleotides: TGCGCCAGCAGCTTCCCGGACGCAGGGGCCAACGTCCTGACTTTC.